This T cell receptor beta chain appears in the sequencing data of a study of T cells after yellow fever vaccination. TCRdb reprocessed the 5' RACE reads via MiXCR and lists one record per CDR3 protein. The data show some 350,000 distinct CDR3 sequences, about 4% seen once. Germline CDR1 is SGHRS and CDR2 is YFSETQ. V dropped 4 bases and J dropped 8 bases, with 15 bases sitting between them. The CDR3 contains 14 residues. The genes are TRBV5-1 and TRBJ1-4; D perhaps matches TRBD1 (6 bases). This TCR was recovered from a young man who received the YFV17D yellow fever vaccine. Sequenced here: PBMCs, sampled 5 days after the yellow fever booster vaccination. CDR3 in amino acids: CASSPRGGREKLFF. CDR3 DNA: TGCGCCAGCAGCCCGAGGGGGGGAAGAGAAAAACTGTTTTTT.